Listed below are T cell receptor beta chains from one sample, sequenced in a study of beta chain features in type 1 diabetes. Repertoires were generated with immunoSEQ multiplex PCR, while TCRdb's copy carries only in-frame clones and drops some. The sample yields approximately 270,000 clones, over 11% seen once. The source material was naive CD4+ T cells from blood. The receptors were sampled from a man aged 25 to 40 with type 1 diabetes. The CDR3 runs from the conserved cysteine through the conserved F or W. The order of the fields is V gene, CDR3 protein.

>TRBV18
CASSPPGTAQETQYF
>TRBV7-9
CATGGGSSYNEQFF
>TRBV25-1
CASNQEFQPQHF
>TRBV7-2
CASSGQVIGETQYF
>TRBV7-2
CASSESRYGYTF
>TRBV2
CASSGANWNQPQHF
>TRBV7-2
CASSTDRGQETQYF
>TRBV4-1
CASSQSGLENNEQFF
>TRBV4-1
CASSQLGLPLNF
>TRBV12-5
CASGLVPGGLATIGGLQNTGELFF
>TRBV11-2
CASSLYGLAVLQETQYF
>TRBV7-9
CASGTLAGGGDTQYF
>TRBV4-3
CASSQQVPNTGELFF
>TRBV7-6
CASSSLQNTEAFF
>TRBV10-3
CAISSRTGGNQPQHF
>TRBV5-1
CASSRRDRGSDEQYF
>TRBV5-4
CASSLDRAITGELFF
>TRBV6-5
CASRSTGGTEAFF
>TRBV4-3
CASSQSRQGTYEQYF
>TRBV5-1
CASSRAPDSDEQYF
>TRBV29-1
CSVDGVAGVRSYEQYF
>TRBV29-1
CSVMRAADTQYF
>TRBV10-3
CAIGGQGAGAEQFF
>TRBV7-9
CASSLGAGGYHEQFF
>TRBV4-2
CASSQVTTSPSYNEQFF
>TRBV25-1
CASSEWASGRDEQYF
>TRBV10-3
CAISAGQGALEQFF
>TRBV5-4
CASSLKSNSGNTIYF
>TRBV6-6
CASSQSWTGSYEQYF
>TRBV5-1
CASSVGTGAPEQYF
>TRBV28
CASRSNGEAMLRF
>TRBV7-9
CASSLVLAGPSEQFF
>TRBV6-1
CASRGDGSSYEQYF
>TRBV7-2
CASSMTGGNQPQHF
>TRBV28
CASSLGAYEQYF
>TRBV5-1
CASSFGGGTEAFF
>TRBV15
CATSRYTNVNTEAFF
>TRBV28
CASSSTSSYEQYF
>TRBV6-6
CASSYGLAVEQYF
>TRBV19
CATLSDRPNTGELFF
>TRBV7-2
CASSWGVVGQPQHF
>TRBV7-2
CASSLRLATPYEQYF
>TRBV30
CAWSADSYNEQFF
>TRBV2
CATRGGVAAKEQYF
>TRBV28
CASSRDSIFGYTF
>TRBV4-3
CASSQGLAGDYTDTQYF
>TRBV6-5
CASSYSSGVGEETQYF
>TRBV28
CATHRGSGANVLTF
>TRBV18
CASSPRTPGGPDTQYF
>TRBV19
CASSTRTGTQPQHF
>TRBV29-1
CSVSTVTMGTEAFF
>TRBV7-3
CASSLTLAGGTDTQYF
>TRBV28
CASRGHRGQETQYF
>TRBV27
CASSLSPLAGTQYF